This T cell receptor beta chain was sequenced for a study of Ad26.COV2.S vaccination and SARS-CoV-2 variants. Treatment of the sample: around 19 received Ad26.COV2.S at low or high dose, single or two shots; about 5 received placebo; per-sample allocation not given. Day 63 after the first vaccine or placebo injection was the time point for sampling. The data were produced by immunoSEQ multiplex PCR, yet TCRdb's version contains in-frame clones alone and is incomplete. The sample consists of fewer than 500,000 clones, roughly nine tenths of them appearing once. Worth noting for this clone: Its antigen is undetermined.

Study-wide points: After vaccination, reports described spike-specific CD8+ and CD4+ T cell responses as showing substantial breadth.

This sequence was found in a person between 18 and 60 years old who received the Ad26.COV2.S COVID-19 vaccine or a placebo. Material: peripheral blood, obtained in a trial of Ad26.COV2.S vaccine versus placebo.

The CDR3 DNA reads as TGTGCCAGCAGTAATGTGGGGAATTCACCCCTCCACTTT. This sequence encodes CASSNVGNSPLHF. V usage is TRBV3-1 (or the pseudogene TRBV3-2) and J usage is TRBJ1-6; D unclear. V lost 6 bases, J lost 7 bases, and 10 bases lay in between. This CDR3 is built from 13 residues. Germline CDR1 LGHDT, CDR2 YNNKEL (reference sequence).